Listed below are T cell receptor beta chains from one sample, sequenced in a study of CD8 T cells in ankylosing spondylitis. TCRdb fed the 5' RACE reads into MiXCR, producing one record per CDR3 protein. This sample has 800,000 to 900,000 distinct CDR3 sequences, with roughly 12% found just once. The sequenced material came from blood, either unsorted or a sorted T cell fraction (not recorded which). These receptors were obtained from a male donor with ankylosing spondylitis. Each CDR3 is given with its conserved first and last residue. The D gene is left open where the match is weak. The size field is filled for only some rows; it gives once, few, many or a size class.

D,J,V,size,CDR3,DNA
TRBD2,TRBJ2-3,TRBV9,NA,CASSLLAGYMTQYF,TGTGCCAGCAGCCTTCTAGCGGGATATATGACGCAGTATTTT
TRBD1,TRBJ2-3,TRBV4-3,NA,CASSANRGTDTQYF,TGCGCCAGCAGCGCTAACAGGGGTACAGATACGCAGTATTTT
NA,TRBJ2-7,TRBV5-1,many,CASSPLAGAEYEQYF,TGCGCCAGCAGCCCTCTCGCCGGGGCAGAGTACGAGCAGTACTTC
NA,TRBJ2-5,TRBV5-4,NA,CASSSPQSQETQYF,TGTGCCAGCAGCTCCCCGCAAAGCCAAGAGACCCAGTACTTC
NA,TRBJ2-5,TRBV20-1,NA,CSASGRPSQETQYF,TGCAGTGCTTCCGGACGGCCCAGCCAAGAGACCCAGTACTTC
NA,TRBJ2-2,TRBV11-2,few,CASRRLRRDTGELFF,TGTGCCAGCAGACGCCTGCGGAGGGACACCGGGGAGCTGTTTTTT
NA,TRBJ2-3,TRBV20-1,few,CSARESGHYTDTQYF,TGCAGTGCCAGGGAAAGCGGACACTACACAGATACGCAGTATTTT
TRBD1,TRBJ2-7,TRBV29-1,few,CSIIPGQGLNEQYF,TGCAGTATCATCCCGGGACAGGGTCTAAACGAGCAGTACTTC
NA,TRBJ2-7,TRBV5-1,NA,CASSLEGIGAYEQYF,TGCGCCAGCAGCTTGGAGGGCATCGGCGCCTACGAGCAGTACTTC
TRBD1,TRBJ2-1,TRBV4-2,many,CASSQGQGANNEQFF,TGTGCCAGCAGCCAAGGCCAGGGGGCAAACAATGAGCAGTTCTTC
TRBD1,TRBJ2-7,TRBV20-1,few,CSATRDSPYEQYF,TGCAGTGCAACCCGGGACAGTCCCTACGAGCAGTACTTC
NA,TRBJ1-2,TRBV18,NA,CASSPDPGHSIYGYTF,TGTGCCAGCTCACCTGACCCGGGACATTCCATCTATGGCTACACCTTC
NA,TRBJ2-2,TRBV5-6,few,CASSFLKYRTGELFF,TGTGCCAGCAGCTTTCTTAAATACAGGACCGGGGAGCTGTTTTTT
NA,TRBJ1-2,TRBV3-1,few,CASSQSPSNYGYTF,TGTGCCAGCAGCCAATCGCCTTCTAACTATGGCTACACCTTC
NA,TRBJ2-3,TRBV6-2/TRBV6-3,NA,CASSYPDHTDTQYF,TGTGCCAGCAGTTATCCTGACCACACAGATACGCAGTATTTT
TRBD1,TRBJ1-4,TRBV5-1,NA,CASSLETGTEKLFF,TGCGCCAGCAGCTTGGAGACAGGGACCGAAAAACTGTTTTTT
NA,TRBJ2-5,TRBV7-2,NA,CASSLVRLQQETQYF,TGTGCCAGCAGCTTAGTCCGACTGCAGCAAGAGACCCAGTACTTC
NA,TRBJ1-2,TRBV7-2,NA,CASSLAGKGAYGYTF,TGTGCCAGCAGCCTAGCAGGGAAAGGGGCCTATGGCTACACCTTC
TRBD2,TRBJ2-1,TRBV20-1,few,CSAKNSGEAGNEQFF,TGCAGTGCGAAAAACAGCGGGGAGGCGGGTAATGAGCAGTTCTTC
NA,TRBJ1-2,TRBV12-3/TRBV12-4,NA,CASSPQHGFYGYTF,TGTGCCAGCAGCCCCCAACACGGATTCTATGGCTACACCTTC
TRBD1,TRBJ2-7,TRBV5-1,few,CASSLGPGQTSYEQYF,TGCGCCAGCAGCTTGGGCCCGGGACAGACATCCTACGAGCAGTACTTC
TRBD1,TRBJ2-7,TRBV7-2,NA,CASSWTGGDEQYF,TGTGCCAGCAGCTGGACAGGGGGCGACGAGCAGTACTTC
TRBD2,TRBJ2-1,TRBV12-5,NA,CASQTSGLSSYNEQFF,TGTGCTAGTCAGACTAGCGGGCTAAGCTCCTACAATGAGCAGTTCTTC
NA,TRBJ2-7,TRBV7-2,many,CASSLEVAVSYEQYF,TGTGCCAGCAGCTTAGAGGTGGCAGTCTCCTACGAGCAGTACTTC
TRBD1,TRBJ2-7,TRBV9,NA,CASSPRTGPGEQYF,TGTGCCAGCAGCCCACGGACAGGGCCCGGCGAGCAGTACTTC